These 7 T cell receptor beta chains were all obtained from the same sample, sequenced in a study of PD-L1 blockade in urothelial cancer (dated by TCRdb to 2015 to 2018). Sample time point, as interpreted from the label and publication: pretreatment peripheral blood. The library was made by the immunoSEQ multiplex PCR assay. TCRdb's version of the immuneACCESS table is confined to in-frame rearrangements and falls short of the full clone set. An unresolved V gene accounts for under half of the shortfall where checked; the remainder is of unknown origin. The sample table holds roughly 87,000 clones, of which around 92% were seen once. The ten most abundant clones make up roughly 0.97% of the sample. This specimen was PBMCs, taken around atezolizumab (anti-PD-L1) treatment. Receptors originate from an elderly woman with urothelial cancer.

CDR3 loop: CASSVGLAGEQYF. CDR3 DNA: TGTGCCAGCAGCGTAGGACTAGCGGGAGAGCAGTACTTC. The chain is built from TRBV9 and TRBJ2-7; TRBD2 aligns across 11 bases. The CDR3 loop spans 13 amino acids. V was pared by 0 bases and J by 7 bases, with 0 bases of the junction left unmatched. CDR1 and CDR2 from the germline V gene are SGDLS and YYNGEE.

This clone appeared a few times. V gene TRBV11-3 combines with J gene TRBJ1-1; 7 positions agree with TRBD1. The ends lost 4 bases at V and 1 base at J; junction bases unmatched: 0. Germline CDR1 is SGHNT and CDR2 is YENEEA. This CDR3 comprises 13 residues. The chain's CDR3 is CASSSGGNTEAFF. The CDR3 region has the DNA TGTGCCAGCAGCTCAGGGGGGAACACTGAAGCTTTCTTT.

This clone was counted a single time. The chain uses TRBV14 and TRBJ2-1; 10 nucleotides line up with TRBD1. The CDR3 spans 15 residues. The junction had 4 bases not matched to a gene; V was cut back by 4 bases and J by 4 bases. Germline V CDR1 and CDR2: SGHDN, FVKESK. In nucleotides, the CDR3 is TGTGCCAGCAGCCTCGACAGGGGGCAATACAATGAGCAGTTCTTC. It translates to CASSLDRGQYNEQFF.

This CDR3 reads CASRELPGQVYGYTF. The CDR3 nucleotides are TGTGCCAGCAGAGAACTACCGGGACAGGTTTACGGCTACACCTTC. The chain has TRBV27 and TRBJ1-2; TRBD1 agrees at 8 bases. V was clipped by 6 bases and J by 8 bases; unmatched bases: 14. This CDR3 is built from 15 residues. In germline, CDR1 is MNHEY, CDR2 SMNVEV (reference sequence).

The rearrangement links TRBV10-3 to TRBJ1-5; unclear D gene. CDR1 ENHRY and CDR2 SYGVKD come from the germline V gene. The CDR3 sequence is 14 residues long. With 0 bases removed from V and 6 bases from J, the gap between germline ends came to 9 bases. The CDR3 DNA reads TGTGCCATCAGTGAGTCACCGGGGAGTCAGCCCCAGCATTTT. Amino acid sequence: CAISESPGSQPQHF.

CDR3 DNA sequence: TGTGCCAGCAGTCGGGACATAGAGACCCAGTACTTC. Protein sequence: CASSRDIETQYF. The chain links TRBV2 to TRBJ2-5, with a possible D match to TRBD1 (6 bases). The CDR3 has 12 amino acids. Deletions cut 5 bases from V and 4 bases from J, with 8 bases between. CDR1 SNHLY and CDR2 FYNNEI come from the germline V gene.

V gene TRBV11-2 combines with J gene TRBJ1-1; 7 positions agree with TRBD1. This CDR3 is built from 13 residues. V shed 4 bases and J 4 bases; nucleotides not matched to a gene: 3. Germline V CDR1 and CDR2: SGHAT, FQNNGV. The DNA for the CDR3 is TGTGCCAGCAGCTCAAACAGGGGCACTGAAGCTTTCTTT. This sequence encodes CASSSNRGTEAFF. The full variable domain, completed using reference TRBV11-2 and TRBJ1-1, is EAGVAQSPRYKIIEKRQSVAFWCNPISGHATLYWYQQILGQGPKLLIQFQNNGVVDDSQLPKDRFSAERLKGVDSTLKIQPAKLEDSAVYLCASSSNRGTEAFFGQGTRLTVV.